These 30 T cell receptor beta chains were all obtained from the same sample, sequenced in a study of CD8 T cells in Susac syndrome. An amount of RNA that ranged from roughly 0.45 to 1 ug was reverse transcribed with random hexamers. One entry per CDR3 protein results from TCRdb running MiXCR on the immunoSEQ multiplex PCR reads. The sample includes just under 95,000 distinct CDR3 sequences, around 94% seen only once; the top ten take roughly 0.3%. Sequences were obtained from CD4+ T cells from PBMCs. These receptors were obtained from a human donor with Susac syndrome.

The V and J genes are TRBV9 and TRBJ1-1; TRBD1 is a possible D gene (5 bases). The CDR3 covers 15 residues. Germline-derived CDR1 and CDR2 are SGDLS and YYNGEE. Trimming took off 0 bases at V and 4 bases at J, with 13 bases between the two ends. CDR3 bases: TGTGCCAGCAGCGTAGGTATTCAGGGCCCCACTGAAGCTTTCTTT. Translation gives CASSVGIQGPTEAFF.

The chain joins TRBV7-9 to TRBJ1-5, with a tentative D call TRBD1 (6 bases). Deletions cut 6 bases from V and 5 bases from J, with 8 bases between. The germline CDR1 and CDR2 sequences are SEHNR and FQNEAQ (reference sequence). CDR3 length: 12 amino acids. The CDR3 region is CASRHRDQPQHF. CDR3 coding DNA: TGTGCCAGCAGACACAGGGATCAGCCCCAGCATTTT.

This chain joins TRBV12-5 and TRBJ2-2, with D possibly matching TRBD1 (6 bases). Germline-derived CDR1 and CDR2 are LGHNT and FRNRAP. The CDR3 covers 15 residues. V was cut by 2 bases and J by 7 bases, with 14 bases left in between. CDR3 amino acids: CASGLIVGADGELFF. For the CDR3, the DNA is TGTGCTAGTGGTTTGATTGTGGGGGCGGACGGGGAGCTGTTTTTT. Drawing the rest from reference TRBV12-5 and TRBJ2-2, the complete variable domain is DARVTQTPRHKVTEMGQEVTMRCQPILGHNTVFWYRQTMMQGLELLAYFRNRAPLDDSGMPKDRFSAEMPDATLATLKIQPSEPRDSAVYFCASGLIVGADGELFFGEGSRLTVL.

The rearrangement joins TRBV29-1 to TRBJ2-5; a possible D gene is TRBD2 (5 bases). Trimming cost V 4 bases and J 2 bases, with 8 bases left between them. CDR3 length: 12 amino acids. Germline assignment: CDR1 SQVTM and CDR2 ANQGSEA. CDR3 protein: CSVARVQETQYF. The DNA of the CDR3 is TGCAGCGTTGCGCGGGTACAAGAGACCCAGTACTTC. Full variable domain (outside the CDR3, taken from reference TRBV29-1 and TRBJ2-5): SAVISQKPSRDICQRGTSLTIQCQVDSQVTMMFWYRQQPGQSLTLIATANQGSEATYESGFVIDKFPISRPNLTFSTLTVSNMSPEDSSIYLCSVARVQETQYFGPGTRLLVL.

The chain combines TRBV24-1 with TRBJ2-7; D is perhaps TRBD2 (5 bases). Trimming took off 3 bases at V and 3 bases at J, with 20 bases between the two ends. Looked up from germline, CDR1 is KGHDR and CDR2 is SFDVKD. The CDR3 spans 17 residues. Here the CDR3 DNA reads TGTGCCACCAGTGATCAACCCTCACCGACGGGATTCTACGAGCAGTACTTC. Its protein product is CATSDQPSPTGFYEQYF.

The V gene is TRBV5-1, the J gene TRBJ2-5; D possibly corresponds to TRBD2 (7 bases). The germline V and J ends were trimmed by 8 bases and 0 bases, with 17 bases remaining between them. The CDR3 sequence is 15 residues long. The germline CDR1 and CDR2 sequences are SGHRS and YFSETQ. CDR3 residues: CASIRTGGHQETQYF. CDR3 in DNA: TGCGCCAGTATCAGAACGGGGGGCCACCAAGAGACCCAGTACTTC.

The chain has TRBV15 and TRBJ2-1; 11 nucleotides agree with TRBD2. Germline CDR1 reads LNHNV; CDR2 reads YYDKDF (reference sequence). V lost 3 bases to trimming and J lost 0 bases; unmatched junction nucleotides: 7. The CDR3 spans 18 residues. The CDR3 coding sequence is TGTGCCACCAGCAGTGCGGGACTAGCGGTCAGCTCCTACAATGAGCAGTTCTTC. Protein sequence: CATSSAGLAVSSYNEQFF.

Written as DNA, the CDR3 is TGTGCCAGTGAAGGGACGCCGAACACTGAAGCTTTCTTT. Translating it yields CASEGTPNTEAFF. The chain joins TRBV19 to TRBJ1-1; the D gene is possibly TRBD1 (5 bases). Germline loops: CDR1 LNHDA, CDR2 SQIVND (reference sequence). V was trimmed by 8 bases and J by 1 base, leaving 11 bases between them. This CDR3 contains 13 residues.

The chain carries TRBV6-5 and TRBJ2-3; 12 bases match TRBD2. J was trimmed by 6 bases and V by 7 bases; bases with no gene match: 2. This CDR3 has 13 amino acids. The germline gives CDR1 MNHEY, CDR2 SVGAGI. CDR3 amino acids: CASITSGGDTQYF. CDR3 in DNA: TGTGCCAGCATCACTAGCGGGGGGGATACGCAGTATTTT.

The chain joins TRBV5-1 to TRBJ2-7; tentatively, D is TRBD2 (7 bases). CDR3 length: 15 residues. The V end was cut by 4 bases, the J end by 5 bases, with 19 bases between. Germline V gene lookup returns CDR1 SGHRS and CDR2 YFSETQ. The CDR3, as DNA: TGCGCCAGCAGCGTTCAGGGGACTATCAACGACGAGCAGTACTTC. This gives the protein CASSVQGTINDEQYF. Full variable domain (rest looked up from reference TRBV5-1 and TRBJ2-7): KAGVTQTPRYLIKTRGQQVTLSCSPISGHRSVSWYQQTPGQGLQFLFEYFSETQRNKGNFPGRFSGRQFSNSRSEMNVSTLELGDSALYLCASSVQGTINDEQYFGPGTRLTVT.

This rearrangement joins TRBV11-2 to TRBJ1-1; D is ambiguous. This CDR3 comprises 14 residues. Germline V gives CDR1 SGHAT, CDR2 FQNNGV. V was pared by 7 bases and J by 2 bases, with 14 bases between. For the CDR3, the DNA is TGTGCCAGCAAAAATGCACGGAGAAACACTGAAGCTTTCTTT. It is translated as CASKNARRNTEAFF. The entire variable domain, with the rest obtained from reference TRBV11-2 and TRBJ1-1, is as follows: EAGVAQSPRYKIIEKRQSVAFWCNPISGHATLYWYQQILGQGPKLLIQFQNNGVVDDSQLPKDRFSAERLKGVDSTLKIQPAKLEDSAVYLCASKNARRNTEAFFGQGTRLTVV.

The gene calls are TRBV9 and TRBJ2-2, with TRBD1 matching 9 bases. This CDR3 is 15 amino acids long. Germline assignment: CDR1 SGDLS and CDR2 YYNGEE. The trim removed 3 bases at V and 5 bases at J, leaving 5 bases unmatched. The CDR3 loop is CASSAGDRATGELFF. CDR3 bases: TGTGCCAGCAGCGCCGGGGACAGGGCTACCGGGGAGCTGTTTTTT.

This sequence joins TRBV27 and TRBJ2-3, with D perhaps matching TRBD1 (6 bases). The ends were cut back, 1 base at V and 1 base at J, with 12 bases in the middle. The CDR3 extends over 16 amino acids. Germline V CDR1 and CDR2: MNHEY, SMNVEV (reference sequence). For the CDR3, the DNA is TGTGCCAGCAGTTTATTGGGGGACACCCGCACAGATACGCAGTATTTT. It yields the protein CASSLLGDTRTDTQYF.

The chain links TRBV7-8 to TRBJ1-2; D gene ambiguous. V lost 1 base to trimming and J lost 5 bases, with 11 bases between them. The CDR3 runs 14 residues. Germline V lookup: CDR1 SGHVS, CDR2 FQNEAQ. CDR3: CASSLGGKGYGYTF. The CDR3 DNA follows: TGTGCCAGCAGCTTAGGGGGAAAAGGGTATGGCTACACCTTC.

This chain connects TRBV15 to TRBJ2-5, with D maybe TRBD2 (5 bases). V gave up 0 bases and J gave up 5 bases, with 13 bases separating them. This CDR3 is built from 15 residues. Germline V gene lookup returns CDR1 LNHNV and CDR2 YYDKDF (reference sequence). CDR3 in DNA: TGTGCCACCAGCAGAGATCCCCCCAGAGGGGAGACCCAGTACTTC. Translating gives CATSRDPPRGETQYF.

The CDR3 here is CSARGGAETQYF. As DNA, the CDR3 is TGCAGTGCTAGAGGTGGAGCGGAGACCCAGTACTTC. The chain uses TRBV20-1 and TRBJ2-5; no reliable D call. Germline CDR1 is DFQATT and CDR2 is SNEGSKA (reference sequence). The CDR3 has 12 residues. V was shortened by 1 base and J by 5 bases, with 8 bases between the two germline ends.

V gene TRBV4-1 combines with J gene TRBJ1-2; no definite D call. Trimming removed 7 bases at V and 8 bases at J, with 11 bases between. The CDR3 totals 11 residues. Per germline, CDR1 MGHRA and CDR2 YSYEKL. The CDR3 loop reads CASNPGTGYTF. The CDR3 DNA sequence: TGCGCCAGCAACCCCGGCACCGGCTACACCTTC.

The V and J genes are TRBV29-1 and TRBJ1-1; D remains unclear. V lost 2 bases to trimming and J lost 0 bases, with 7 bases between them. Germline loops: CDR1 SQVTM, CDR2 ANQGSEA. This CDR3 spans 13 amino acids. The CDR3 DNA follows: TGCAGCGTTGAACTGGGCATGAACACTGAAGCTTTCTTT. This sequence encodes CSVELGMNTEAFF.

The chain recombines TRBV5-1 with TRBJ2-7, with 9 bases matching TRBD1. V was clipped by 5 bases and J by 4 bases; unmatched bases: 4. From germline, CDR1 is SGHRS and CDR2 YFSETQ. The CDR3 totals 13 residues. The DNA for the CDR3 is TGCGCCAGCAGGTCCGGGACAGGGTACGAGCAGTACTTC. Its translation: CASRSGTGYEQYF.

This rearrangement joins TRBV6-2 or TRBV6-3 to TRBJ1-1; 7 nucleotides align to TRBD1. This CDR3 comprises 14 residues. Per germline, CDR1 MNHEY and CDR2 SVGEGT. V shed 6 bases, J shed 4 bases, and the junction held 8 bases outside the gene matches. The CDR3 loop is CASRPQGMATEAFF. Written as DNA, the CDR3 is TGTGCCAGCAGACCACAGGGGATGGCCACTGAAGCTTTCTTT.

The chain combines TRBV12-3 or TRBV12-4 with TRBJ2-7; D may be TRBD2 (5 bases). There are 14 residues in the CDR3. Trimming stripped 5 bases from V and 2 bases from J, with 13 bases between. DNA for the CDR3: TGTGCCAGCAGTCCACGACGGGATCCCTACGAGCAGTACTTC. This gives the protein CASSPRRDPYEQYF.

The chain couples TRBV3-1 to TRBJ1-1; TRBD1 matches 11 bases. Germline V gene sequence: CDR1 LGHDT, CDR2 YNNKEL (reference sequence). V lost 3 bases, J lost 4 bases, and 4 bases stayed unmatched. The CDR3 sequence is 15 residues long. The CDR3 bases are TGTGCCAGCAGCCAGAGGACAGGGGGCCTCACTGAAGCTTTCTTT. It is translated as CASSQRTGGLTEAFF.

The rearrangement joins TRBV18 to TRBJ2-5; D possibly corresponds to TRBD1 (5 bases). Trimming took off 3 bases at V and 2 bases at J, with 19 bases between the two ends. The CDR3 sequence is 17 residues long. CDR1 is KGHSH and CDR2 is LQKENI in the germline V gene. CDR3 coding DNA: TGTGCCAGCTCACCTAGTCTCTTCCGACAGCCGCAAGAGACCCAGTACTTC. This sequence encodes CASSPSLFRQPQETQYF.

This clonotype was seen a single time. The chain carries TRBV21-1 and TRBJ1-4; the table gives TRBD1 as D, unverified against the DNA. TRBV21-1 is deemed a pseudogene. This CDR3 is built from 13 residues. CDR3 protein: CASIPGINEKLFF. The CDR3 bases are TGTGCCAGCATACCGGGCATTAATGAAAAACTGTTTTTT.

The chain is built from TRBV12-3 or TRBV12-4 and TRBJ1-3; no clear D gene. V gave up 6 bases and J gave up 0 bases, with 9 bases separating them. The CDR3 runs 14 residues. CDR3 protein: CASRREPSGNTIYF. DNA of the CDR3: TGTGCCAGCAGGAGGGAACCCTCTGGAAACACCATATATTTT.

The CDR3 here is CASSVSEFYNEQFF. The DNA for the CDR3 is TGTGCCAGCAGCGTCTCCGAGTTTTACAATGAGCAGTTCTTC. The chain employs TRBV9 and TRBJ2-1; D unresolved. The V end lost 2 bases, the J end lost 4 bases, and 10 bases lay between the germline ends. CDR1 is SGDLS, CDR2 YYNGEE, per germline. This CDR3 is built from 14 residues.

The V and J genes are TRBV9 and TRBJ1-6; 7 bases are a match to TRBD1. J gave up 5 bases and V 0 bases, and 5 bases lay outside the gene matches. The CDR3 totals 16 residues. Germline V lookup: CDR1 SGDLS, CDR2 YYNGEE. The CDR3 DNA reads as TGTGCCAGCAGCGTAGAGGGACAGCCCGATAATTCACCCCTCCACTTT. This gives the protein CASSVEGQPDNSPLHF.

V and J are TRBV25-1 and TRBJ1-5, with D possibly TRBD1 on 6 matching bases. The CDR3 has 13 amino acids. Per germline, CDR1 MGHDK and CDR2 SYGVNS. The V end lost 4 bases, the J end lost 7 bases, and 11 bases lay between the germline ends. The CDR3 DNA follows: TGTGCCAGCAGTGTTACAGGGACACAGCCCCAGCATTTT. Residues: CASSVTGTQPQHF.

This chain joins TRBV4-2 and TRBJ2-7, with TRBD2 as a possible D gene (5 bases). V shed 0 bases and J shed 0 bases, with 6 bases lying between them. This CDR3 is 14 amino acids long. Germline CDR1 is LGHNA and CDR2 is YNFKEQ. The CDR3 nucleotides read TGTGCCAGCAGCCAAGAGAGGGTCTCCTACGAGCAGTACTTC. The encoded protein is CASSQERVSYEQYF.

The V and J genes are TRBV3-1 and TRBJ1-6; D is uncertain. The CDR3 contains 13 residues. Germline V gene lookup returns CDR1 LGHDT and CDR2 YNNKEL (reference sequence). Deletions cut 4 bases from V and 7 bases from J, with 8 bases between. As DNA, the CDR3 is TGTGCCAGCAGCCCGCCGGGCAATTCACCCCTCCACTTT. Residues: CASSPPGNSPLHF.